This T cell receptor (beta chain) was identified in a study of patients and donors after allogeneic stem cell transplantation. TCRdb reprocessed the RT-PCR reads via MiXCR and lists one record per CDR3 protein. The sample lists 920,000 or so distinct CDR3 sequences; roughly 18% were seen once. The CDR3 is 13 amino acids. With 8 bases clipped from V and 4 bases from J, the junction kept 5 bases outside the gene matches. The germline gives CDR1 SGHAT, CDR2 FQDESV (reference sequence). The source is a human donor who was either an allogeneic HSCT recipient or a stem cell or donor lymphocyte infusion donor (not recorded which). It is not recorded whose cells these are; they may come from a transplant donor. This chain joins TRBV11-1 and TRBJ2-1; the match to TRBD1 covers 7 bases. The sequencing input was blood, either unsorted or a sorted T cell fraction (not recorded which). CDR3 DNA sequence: TGTGCCAGCGGATCGACAGGGTACAATGAGCAGTTCTTC. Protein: CASGSTGYNEQFF.